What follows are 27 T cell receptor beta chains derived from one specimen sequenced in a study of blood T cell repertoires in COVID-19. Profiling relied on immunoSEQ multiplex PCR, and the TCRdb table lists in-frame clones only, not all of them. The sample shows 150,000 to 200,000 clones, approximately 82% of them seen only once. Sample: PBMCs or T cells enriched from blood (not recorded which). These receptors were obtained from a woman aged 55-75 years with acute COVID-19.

DNA of the CDR3: TGTGCCAGCACCTACCAAGGACAGGGAAGTTCAGGCCAGTACTTC. Protein: CASTYQGQGSSGQYF. This chain links TRBV2 with TRBJ2-4, with 8 bases aligning to TRBD1. This CDR3 has 15 residues. Per the germline V gene, CDR1 is SNHLY and CDR2 is FYNNEI. V trimming: 7 bases; J trimming: 13 bases; junction bases outside the gene matches: 18.

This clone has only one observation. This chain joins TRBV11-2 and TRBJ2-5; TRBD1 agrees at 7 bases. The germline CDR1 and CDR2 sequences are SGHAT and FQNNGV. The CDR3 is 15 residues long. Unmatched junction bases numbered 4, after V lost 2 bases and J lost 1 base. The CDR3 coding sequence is TGTGCCAGCAGCTTATTACAGGGGCCCCAAGAGACCCAGTACTTC. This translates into CASSLLQGPQETQYF.

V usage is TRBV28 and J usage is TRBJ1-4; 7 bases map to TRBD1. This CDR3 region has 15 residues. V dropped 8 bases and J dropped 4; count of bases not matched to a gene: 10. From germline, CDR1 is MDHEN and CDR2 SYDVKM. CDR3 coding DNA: TGTGCCAGCGGCGGAGGACAGGTCCTTAATGAAAAACTGTTTTTT. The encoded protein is CASGGGQVLNEKLFF.

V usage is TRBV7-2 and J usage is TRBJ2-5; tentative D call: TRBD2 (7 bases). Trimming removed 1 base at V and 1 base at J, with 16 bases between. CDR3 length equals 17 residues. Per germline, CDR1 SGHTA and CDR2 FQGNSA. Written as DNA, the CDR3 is TGTGCCAGCAGCTTAGGCGTGCGGGGGCCACTCCAAGAGACCCAGTACTTC. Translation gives CASSLGVRGPLQETQYF.

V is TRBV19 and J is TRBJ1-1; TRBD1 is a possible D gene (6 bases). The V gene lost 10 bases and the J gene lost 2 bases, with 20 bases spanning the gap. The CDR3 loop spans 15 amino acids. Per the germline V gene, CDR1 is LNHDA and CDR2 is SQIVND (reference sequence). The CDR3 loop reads CATYPTGRGNTEAFF. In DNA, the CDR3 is TGTGCCACTTACCCCACAGGGAGAGGAAACACTGAAGCTTTCTTT.

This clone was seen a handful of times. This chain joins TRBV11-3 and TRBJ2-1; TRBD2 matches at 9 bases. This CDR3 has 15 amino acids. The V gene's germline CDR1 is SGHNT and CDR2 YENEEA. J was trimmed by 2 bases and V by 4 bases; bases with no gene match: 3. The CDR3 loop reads CASSSAGGTYNEQFF. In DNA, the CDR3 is TGTGCCAGCAGCTCAGCGGGAGGAACCTACAATGAGCAGTTCTTC.

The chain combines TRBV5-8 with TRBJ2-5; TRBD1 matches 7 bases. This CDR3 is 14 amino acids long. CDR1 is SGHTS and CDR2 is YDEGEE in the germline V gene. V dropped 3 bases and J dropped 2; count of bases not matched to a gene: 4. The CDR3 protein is CASSWYRGQETQYF. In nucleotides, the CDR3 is TGTGCCAGCAGCTGGTACAGGGGACAAGAGACCCAGTACTTC.

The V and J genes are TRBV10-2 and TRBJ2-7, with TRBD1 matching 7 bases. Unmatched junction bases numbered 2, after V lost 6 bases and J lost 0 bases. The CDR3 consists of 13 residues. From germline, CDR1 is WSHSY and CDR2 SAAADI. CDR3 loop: CASSRTGSYEQYF. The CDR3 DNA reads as TGCGCCAGCAGCCGGACAGGCTCCTACGAGCAGTACTTC.

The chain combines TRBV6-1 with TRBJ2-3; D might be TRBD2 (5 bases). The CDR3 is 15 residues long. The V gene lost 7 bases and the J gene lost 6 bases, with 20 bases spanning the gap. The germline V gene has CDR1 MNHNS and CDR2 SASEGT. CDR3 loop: CASTIRSSRFDTQYF. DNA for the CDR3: TGTGCCAGCACCATCAGGTCTAGCCGATTCGATACGCAGTATTTT.

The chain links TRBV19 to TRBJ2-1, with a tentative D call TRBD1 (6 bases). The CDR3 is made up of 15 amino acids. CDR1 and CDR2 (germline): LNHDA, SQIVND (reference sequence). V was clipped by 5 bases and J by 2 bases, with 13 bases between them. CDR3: CASSFLQGTYNEQFF. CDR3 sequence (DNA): TGTGCCAGTAGTTTCTTACAGGGTACCTACAATGAGCAGTTCTTC.

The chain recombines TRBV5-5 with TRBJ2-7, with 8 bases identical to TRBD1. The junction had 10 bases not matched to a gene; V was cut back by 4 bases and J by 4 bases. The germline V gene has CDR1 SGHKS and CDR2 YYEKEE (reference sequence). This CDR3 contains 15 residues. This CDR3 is CASSKLPDRAYEQYV. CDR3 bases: TGTGCCAGCAGCAAACTCCCGGACAGGGCGTACGAGCAGTACGTC.

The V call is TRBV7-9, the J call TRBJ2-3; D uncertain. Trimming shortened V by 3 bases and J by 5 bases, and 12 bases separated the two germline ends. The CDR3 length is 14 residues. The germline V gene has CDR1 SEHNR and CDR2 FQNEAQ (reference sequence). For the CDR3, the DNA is TGTGCCAGCAGCTTTGGAGCGCCCCAAGATACGCAGTATTTT. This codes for CASSFGAPQDTQYF.

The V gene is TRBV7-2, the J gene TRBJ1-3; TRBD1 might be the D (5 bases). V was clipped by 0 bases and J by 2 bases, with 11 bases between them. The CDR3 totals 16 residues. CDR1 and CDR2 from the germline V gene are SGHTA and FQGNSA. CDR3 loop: CASSLAGGFAGNTIYF. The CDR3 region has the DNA TGTGCCAGCAGCTTAGCGGGGGGTTTCGCTGGAAACACCATATATTTT.

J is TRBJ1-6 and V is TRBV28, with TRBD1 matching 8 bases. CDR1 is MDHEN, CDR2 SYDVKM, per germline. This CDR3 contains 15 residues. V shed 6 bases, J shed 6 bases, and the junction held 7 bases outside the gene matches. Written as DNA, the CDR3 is TGTGCCAGCAGGTCGGGACAGGTTGTTAATTCACCCCTCCACTTT. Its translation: CASRSGQVVNSPLHF.

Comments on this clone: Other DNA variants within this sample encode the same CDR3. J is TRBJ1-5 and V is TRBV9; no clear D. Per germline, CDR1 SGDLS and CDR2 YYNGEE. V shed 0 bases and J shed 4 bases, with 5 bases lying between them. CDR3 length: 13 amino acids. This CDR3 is CASSVGENQPQHF. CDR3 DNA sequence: TGTGCCAGCAGCGTAGGGGAGAATCAGCCCCAGCATTTT.

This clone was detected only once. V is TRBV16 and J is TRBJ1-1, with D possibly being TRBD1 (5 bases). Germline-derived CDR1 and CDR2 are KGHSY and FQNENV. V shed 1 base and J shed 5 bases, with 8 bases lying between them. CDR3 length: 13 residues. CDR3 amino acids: CASSQYGGTEAFF. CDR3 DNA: TGTGCCAGCAGCCAATACGGGGGGACTGAAGCTTTCTTT.

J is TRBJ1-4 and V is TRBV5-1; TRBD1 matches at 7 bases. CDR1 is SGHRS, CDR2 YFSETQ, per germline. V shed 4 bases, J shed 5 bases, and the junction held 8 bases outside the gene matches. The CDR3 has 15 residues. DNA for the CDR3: TGCGCCAGCAGCGCCGGGACAGATGTAAATGAAAAACTGTTTTTT. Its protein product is CASSAGTDVNEKLFF. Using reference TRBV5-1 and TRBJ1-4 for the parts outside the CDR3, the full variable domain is KAGVTQTPRYLIKTRGQQVTLSCSPISGHRSVSWYQQTPGQGLQFLFEYFSETQRNKGNFPGRFSGRQFSNSRSEMNVSTLELGDSALYLCASSAGTDVNEKLFFGSGTQLSVL.

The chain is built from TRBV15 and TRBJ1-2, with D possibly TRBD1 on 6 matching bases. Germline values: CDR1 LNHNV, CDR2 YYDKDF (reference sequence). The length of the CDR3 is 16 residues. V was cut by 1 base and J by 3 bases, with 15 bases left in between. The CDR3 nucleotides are TGTGCCACCAGCAGAGTGGGTAGACAGGAGCACTATGGCTACACCTTC. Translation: CATSRVGRQEHYGYTF.

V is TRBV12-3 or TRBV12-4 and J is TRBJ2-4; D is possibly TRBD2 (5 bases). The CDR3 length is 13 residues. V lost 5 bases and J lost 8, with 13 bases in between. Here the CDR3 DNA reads TGTGCCAGCAGTAAGTTGTCGGGATACATTCAGTACTTC. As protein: CASSKLSGYIQYF.

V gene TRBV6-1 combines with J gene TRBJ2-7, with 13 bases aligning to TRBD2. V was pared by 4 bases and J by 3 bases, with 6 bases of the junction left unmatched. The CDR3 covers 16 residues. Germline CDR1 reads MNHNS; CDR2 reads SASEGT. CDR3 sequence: CASSAFRLAGGYEQYF. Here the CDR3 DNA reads TGTGCCAGCAGTGCCTTTAGACTAGCGGGAGGCTACGAGCAGTACTTC.

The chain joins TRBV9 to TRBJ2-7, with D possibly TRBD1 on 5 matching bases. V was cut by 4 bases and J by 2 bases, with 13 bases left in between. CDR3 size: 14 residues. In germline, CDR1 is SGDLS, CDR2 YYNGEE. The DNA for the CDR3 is TGTGCCAGCAGCCCAGGCACAGGTACCTACGAGCAGTACTTC. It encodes CASSPGTGTYEQYF. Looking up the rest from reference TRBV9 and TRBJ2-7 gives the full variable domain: DSGVTQTPKHLITATGQRVTLRCSPRSGDLSVYWYQQSLDQGLQFLIQYYNGEERAKGNILERFSAQQFPDLHSELNLSSLELGDSALYFCASSPGTGTYEQYFGPGTRLTVT.

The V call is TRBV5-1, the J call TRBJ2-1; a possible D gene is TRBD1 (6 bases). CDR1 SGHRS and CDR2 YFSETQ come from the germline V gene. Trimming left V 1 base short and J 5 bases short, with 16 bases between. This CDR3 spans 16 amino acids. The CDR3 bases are TGCGCCAGCAGCTTGTCTGGGGGCACGAGCCACAATGAGCAGTTCTTC. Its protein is CASSLSGGTSHNEQFF.

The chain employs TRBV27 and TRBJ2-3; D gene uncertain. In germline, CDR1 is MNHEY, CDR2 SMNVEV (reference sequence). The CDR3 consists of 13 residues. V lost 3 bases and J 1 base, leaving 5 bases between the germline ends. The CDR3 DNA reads TGTGCCAGCAGTTTCCGGGGCACAGATACGCAGTATTTT. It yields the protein CASSFRGTDTQYF.

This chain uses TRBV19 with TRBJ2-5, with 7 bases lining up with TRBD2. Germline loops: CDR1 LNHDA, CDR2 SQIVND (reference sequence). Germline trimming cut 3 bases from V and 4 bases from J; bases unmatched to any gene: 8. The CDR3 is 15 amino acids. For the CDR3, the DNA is TGTGCCAGTAGTATTATGGGGGGGTCACGAGAGACCCAGTACTTC. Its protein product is CASSIMGGSRETQYF.

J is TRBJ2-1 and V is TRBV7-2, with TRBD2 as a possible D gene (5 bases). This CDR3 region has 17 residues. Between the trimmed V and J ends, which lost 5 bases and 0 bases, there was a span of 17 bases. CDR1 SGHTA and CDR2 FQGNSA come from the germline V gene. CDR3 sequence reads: CASSGRRSGRSYNEQFF. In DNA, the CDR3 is TGTGCCAGCAGCGGACGGAGGAGCGGCCGCTCCTACAATGAGCAGTTCTTC.

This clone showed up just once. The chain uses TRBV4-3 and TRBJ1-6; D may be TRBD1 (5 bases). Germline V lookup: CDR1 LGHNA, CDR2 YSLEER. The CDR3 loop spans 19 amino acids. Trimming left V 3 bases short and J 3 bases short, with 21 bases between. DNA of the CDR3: TGCGCCAGCAGCCAGGATCGGGTTGGCGGGGGGTACTATAATTCACCCCTCCACTTT. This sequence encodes CASSQDRVGGGYYNSPLHF.

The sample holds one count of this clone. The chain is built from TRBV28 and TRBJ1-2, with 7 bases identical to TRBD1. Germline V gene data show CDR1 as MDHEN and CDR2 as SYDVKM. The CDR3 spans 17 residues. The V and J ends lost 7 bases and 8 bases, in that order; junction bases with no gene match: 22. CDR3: CASNIGGAVGAGGGYTF. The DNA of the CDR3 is TGTGCCAGCAACATAGGGGGCGCAGTGGGCGCTGGGGGCGGCTACACCTTC.